Presented here are 20 T cell receptor beta chains from one specimen sequenced in a study of cytomegalovirus exposure and HLA in healthy donors. The PCR was carried out with 60 Vbeta primers and 13 Jbeta primers. Measured with immunoSEQ multiplex PCR; TCRdb has only the in-frame clones, and not every one. The profile covers some 110,000 clones, with approximately 69% appearing a single time and 2.5% to 3.5% taken by the ten largest. The sequenced sample consisted of PBMCs. These receptors were collected from a man aged 25 to 40 in good health and CMV-seronegative.

The genes are TRBV4-2 and TRBJ2-7; TRBD2 is a possible D gene (6 bases). CDR3 length: 15 amino acids. The germline V gene has CDR1 LGHNA and CDR2 YNFKEQ. V lost 0 bases and J 2 bases, leaving 11 bases between the germline ends. The DNA for the CDR3 is TGTGCCAGCAGCCAAGAGGGGCGGGGAGCCTACGAGCAGTACTTC. Its translation is CASSQEGRGAYEQYF.

Only a few counts were recorded for this clone. The CDR3 region is CSVDESTDTQYF. CDR3 in DNA: TGCAGCGTTGACGAGAGCACAGATACGCAGTATTTT. This chain joins TRBV29-1 and TRBJ2-3; D not certain. Trimming took off 3 bases at V and 0 bases at J, with 4 bases between the two ends. Germline CDR1 SQVTM, CDR2 ANQGSEA. The CDR3 sequence is 12 residues long.

The chain combines TRBV6-1 with TRBJ2-2; D unclear. V was shortened by 0 bases and J by 3 bases, with 11 bases between the two germline ends. The CDR3 covers 16 residues. CDR1 is MNHNS, CDR2 SASEGT, per germline. DNA of the CDR3: TGTGCCAGCAGTGAAGCGCCGAGTGGTGACACCGGGGAGCTGTTTTTT. This codes for CASSEAPSGDTGELFF.

V is TRBV7-9 and J is TRBJ2-1; 13 bases fit TRBD2. V trimming: 3 bases; J trimming: 8 bases; junction bases outside the gene matches: 4. The germline CDR1 and CDR2 sequences are SEHNR and FQNEAQ (reference sequence). This CDR3 is built from 15 residues. CDR3: CASSFVTSGRHEQFF. In DNA, the CDR3 is TGTGCCAGCAGCTTTGTGACTAGCGGGAGGCATGAGCAGTTCTTC.

This clone was detected only once. The chain uses TRBV5-1 and TRBJ2-3; 14 bases line up with TRBD2. Germline V gene data show CDR1 as SGHRS and CDR2 as YFSETQ. Losses at the gene ends were 4 bases for V and 4 bases for J; bases not matched to a gene: 5. The CDR3 spans 16 residues. As DNA, the CDR3 is TGCGCCAGCAGCCTGGGGACTAGCGGGAGCCCAGATACGCAGTATTTT. This encodes CASSLGTSGSPDTQYF. The full variable domain, its missing parts supplied by reference TRBV5-1 and TRBJ2-3, is KAGVTQTPRYLIKTRGQQVTLSCSPISGHRSVSWYQQTPGQGLQFLFEYFSETQRNKGNFPGRFSGRQFSNSRSEMNVSTLELGDSALYLCASSLGTSGSPDTQYFGPGTRLTVL.

This chain joins TRBV5-1 and TRBJ1-2; 7 bases fit TRBD1. The V gene's germline CDR1 is SGHRS and CDR2 YFSETQ. Germline trimming cut 4 bases from V and 6 bases from J; bases unmatched to any gene: 6. The CDR3 loop spans 13 amino acids. The DNA of the CDR3 is TGCGCCAGCAGCCCGGGACAGTCGGATGGCTACACCTTC. It codes for CASSPGQSDGYTF.

The V gene is TRBV30, the J gene TRBJ2-2; TRBD2 matches at 9 bases. Germline CDR1 and CDR2: GTSNPN and SVGIG (reference sequence). The CDR3 extends over 16 amino acids. V trimming: 7 bases; J trimming: 1 base; junction bases outside the gene matches: 10. CDR3 residues: CASAGLAGKNTGELFF. CDR3 bases: TGTGCCTCGGCGGGCCTAGCGGGAAAGAACACCGGGGAGCTGTTTTTT.

As regards this clone: Other DNA sequences from this sample encode an identical CDR3 as well. This chain connects TRBV29-1 to TRBJ2-7; 7 bases match TRBD1. Germline CDR1 reads SQVTM; CDR2 reads ANQGSEA. V was pared by 0 bases and J by 0 bases, with 8 bases of the junction left unmatched. The length of the CDR3 is 16 residues. The CDR3 DNA is TGCAGCGTTGAAGATGGGCGGACAGGCGACTCCTACGAGCAGTACTTC. It yields the protein CSVEDGRTGDSYEQYF.

V usage is TRBV6-5 and J usage is TRBJ1-1; D remains unclear. The CDR3 totals 12 residues. The V and J ends lost 7 bases and 4 bases respectively, with 10 bases between them. The germline V gene encodes CDR1 MNHEY and CDR2 SVGAGI. The CDR3 protein is CASTNSGTEAFF. DNA for the CDR3: TGTGCCAGCACTAATTCGGGCACTGAAGCTTTCTTT.

This rearrangement joins TRBV10-3 to TRBJ2-1, with 8 bases aligning to TRBD2. The CDR3 spans 14 residues. V shed 4 bases, J shed 10 bases, and the junction held 9 bases outside the gene matches. Germline V CDR1 and CDR2: ENHRY, SYGVKD. CDR3 nucleotide sequence: TGTGCCATCAGTGCCGAGACTAGCGTAAAAGAGCAGTTCTTC. It translates to CAISAETSVKEQFF.

This chain joins TRBV30 and TRBJ2-1; 8 bases map to TRBD1. CDR3 size: 15 residues. Losses at the gene ends were 0 bases for V and 5 bases for J; bases not matched to a gene: 6. Looked up from germline, CDR1 is GTSNPN and CDR2 is SVGIG (reference sequence). The CDR3 DNA reads TGTGCCTGGAGTGTAAAGGGACAGGCTAACAATGAGCAGTTCTTC. This translates into CAWSVKGQANNEQFF.

This chain joins TRBV27 and TRBJ2-3; possibly TRBD2 for D (6 bases). The V gene lost 4 bases and the J gene lost 1 base, with 15 bases spanning the gap. Germline CDR1 MNHEY, CDR2 SMNVEV (reference sequence). CDR3 length: 16 amino acids. The CDR3 region is CASSSPGVKGTDTQYF. The CDR3 nucleotides read TGTGCCAGCAGTTCCCCGGGGGTGAAGGGCACAGATACGCAGTATTTT.

This rearrangement joins TRBV6-6 to TRBJ1-5; 7 bases map to TRBD1. The CDR3 sequence is 13 residues long. Trimming removed 2 bases from V and 5 bases from J; junction bases left unmatched: 0. CDR1 and CDR2 (germline): MNHNY, SVGAGI (reference sequence). The CDR3 sequence: CASSYRGHQPQHF. The CDR3 nucleotides read TGTGCCAGCAGTTACAGGGGGCATCAGCCCCAGCATTTT.

The chain is built from TRBV5-1 and TRBJ1-3; a possible D gene is TRBD1 (6 bases). V was pared by 0 bases and J by 0 bases, with 10 bases between. CDR1 is SGHRS, CDR2 YFSETQ, per germline. The CDR3 runs to 16 residues. CDR3 region: CASSLAAGDSGNTIYF. Here the CDR3 DNA reads TGCGCCAGCAGCTTGGCCGCAGGGGACTCTGGAAACACCATATATTTT.

The chain combines TRBV11-1 with TRBJ2-7; D remains ambiguous. The CDR3 is 13 residues long. The V end lost 5 bases, the J end lost 2 bases, and 10 bases lay between the germline ends. Per germline, CDR1 SGHAT and CDR2 FQDESV (reference sequence). For the CDR3, the DNA is TGTGCCAGCAGCCCCGGTGGTACCTACGAGCAGTACTTC. It specifies CASSPGGTYEQYF.

The rearrangement joins TRBV7-2 to TRBJ1-4; 9 bases line up with TRBD1. The V segment lost 5 bases and the J segment 5 bases; nucleotides outside the gene matches: 6. Germline CDR1 is SGHTA and CDR2 is FQGNSA. The CDR3 spans 15 residues. CDR3 sequence (DNA): TGTGCCAGCAGCCAATGGACAGGGGAAAATGAAAAACTGTTTTTT. Its protein product is CASSQWTGENEKLFF. Full variable domain (remainder filled in from reference TRBV7-2 and TRBJ1-4): GAGVSQSPSNKVTEKGKDVELRCDPISGHTALYWYRQSLGQGLEFLIYFQGNSAPDKSGLPSDRFSAERTGGSVSTLTIQRTQQEDSAVYLCASSQWTGENEKLFFGSGTQLSVL.

V gene TRBV29-1 combines with J gene TRBJ2-7; 8 bases are a match to TRBD2. The CDR3 totals 13 residues. Germline lookup yields CDR1 SQVTM and CDR2 ANQGSEA. The trim removed 7 bases at V and 5 bases at J, leaving 10 bases unmatched. CDR3 protein: CSAAQREIDEQYF. CDR3 nucleotides: TGCAGCGCCGCCCAGCGGGAGATCGACGAGCAGTACTTC.

The rearrangement uses TRBV4-3 and TRBJ1-2, with D uncertain. Trimming took off 0 bases at V and 8 bases at J, with 10 bases between the two ends. In germline, CDR1 is LGHNA, CDR2 YSLEER. CDR3 length: 13 residues. CDR3 in DNA: TGCGCCAGCAGCCAAGATCTAGGAGTGGGCTACACCTTC. This translates into CASSQDLGVGYTF.

The rearrangement joins TRBV20-1 to TRBJ1-1, with D possibly being TRBD1 (5 bases). This CDR3 comprises 11 residues. Trimming stripped 3 bases from V and 7 bases from J, with 9 bases between. The germline V gene encodes CDR1 DFQATT and CDR2 SNEGSKA (reference sequence). Written as DNA, the CDR3 is TGCAGTGCTAGTCTCAGGGATGAAGCTTTCTTT. As protein: CSASLRDEAFF.

This clone has more than one count but fewer than ten. The chain combines TRBV19 with TRBJ2-2, with a weak D call TRBD2 (5 bases). CDR3 size: 13 residues. Trimming took off 3 bases at V and 5 bases at J, with 7 bases between the two ends. Per the germline V gene, CDR1 is LNHDA and CDR2 is SQIVND (reference sequence). Here the CDR3 reads CASSMGRTGELFF. The CDR3 bases are TGTGCCAGTAGTATGGGGAGAACCGGGGAGCTGTTTTTT.